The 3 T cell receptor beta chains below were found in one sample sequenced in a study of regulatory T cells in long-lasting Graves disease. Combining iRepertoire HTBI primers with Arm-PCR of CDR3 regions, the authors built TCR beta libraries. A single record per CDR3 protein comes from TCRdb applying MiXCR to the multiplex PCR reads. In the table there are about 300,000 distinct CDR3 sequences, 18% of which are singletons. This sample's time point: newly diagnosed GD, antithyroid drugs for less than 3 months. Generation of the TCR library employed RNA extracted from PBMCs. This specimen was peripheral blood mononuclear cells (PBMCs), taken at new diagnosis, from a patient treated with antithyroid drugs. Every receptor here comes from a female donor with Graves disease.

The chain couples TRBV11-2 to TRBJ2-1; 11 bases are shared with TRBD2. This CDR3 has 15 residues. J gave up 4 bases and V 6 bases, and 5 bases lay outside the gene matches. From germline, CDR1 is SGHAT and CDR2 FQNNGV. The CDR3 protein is CASRSGTSGYNEQFF. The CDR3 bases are TGTGCCAGCAGGTCCGGGACTAGCGGTTACAATGAGCAGTTCTTC.

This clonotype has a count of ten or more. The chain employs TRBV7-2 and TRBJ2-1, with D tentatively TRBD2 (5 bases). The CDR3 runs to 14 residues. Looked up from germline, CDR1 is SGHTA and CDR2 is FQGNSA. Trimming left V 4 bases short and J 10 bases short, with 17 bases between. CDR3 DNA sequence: TGTGCCAGCAGCTACCCGACCAAGGAGGTAGAGCAGTTCTTC. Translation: CASSYPTKEVEQFF.

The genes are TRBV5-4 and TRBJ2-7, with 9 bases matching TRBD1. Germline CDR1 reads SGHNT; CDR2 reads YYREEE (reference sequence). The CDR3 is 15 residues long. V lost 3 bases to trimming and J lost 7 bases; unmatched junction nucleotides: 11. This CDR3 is CASSSSGTGLGEQYF. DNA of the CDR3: TGTGCCAGCAGCTCGTCCGGGACAGGGTTAGGGGAGCAGTACTTC.